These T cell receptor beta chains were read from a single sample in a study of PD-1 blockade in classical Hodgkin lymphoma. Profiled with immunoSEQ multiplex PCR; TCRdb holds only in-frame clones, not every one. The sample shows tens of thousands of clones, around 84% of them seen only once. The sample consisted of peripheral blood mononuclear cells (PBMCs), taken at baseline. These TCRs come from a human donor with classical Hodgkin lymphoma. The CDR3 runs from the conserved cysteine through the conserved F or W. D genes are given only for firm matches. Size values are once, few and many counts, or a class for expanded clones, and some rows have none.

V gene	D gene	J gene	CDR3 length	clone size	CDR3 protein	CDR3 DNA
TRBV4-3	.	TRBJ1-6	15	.	CASSQDEGHNSPLHF	TGCGCCAGCAGCCAAGATGAGGGCCATAATTCACCCCTCCACTTT
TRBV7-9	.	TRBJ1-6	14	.	CASSSDGHNSPLHF	TGTGCCAGCAGCTCGGACGGTCATAATTCACCCCTCCACTTT
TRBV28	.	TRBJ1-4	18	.	CASSPPGPGRLTNEKLFF	TGTGCCAGCAGTCCCCCCGGCCCAGGGCGGTTAACTAATGAAAAACTGTTTTTT
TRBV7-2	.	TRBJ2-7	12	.	CASSSPVSPGFF	TGTGCCAGCAGCTCTCCCGTGTCTCCCGGGTTCTTC
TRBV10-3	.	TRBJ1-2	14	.	CAISPPTGNYGYTF	TGTGCCATCAGTCCTCCTACAGGGAACTATGGCTACACCTTC
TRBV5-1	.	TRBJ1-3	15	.	CASRRGTGSGNTIYF	TGCGCCAGCAGGCGAGGTACGGGCTCAGGAAACACCATATATTTT
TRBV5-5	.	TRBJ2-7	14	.	CASSLVVSRYEQYF	TGTGCCAGCAGCTTGGTCGTCAGCCGCTACGAGCAGTACTTC
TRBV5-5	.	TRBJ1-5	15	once	CASSLAYGSNQPQHF	TGTGCCAGCAGCTTGGCATACGGAAGCAATCAGCCCCAGCATTTT
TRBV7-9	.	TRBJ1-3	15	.	CASSSRTQPGNTIYF	TGTGCCAGCAGCTCCCGGACCCAGCCTGGAAACACCATATATTTT
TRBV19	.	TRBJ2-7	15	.	CASSIEVGNTYEQYF	TGTGCCAGTAGTATAGAGGTCGGTAATACCTACGAGCAGTACTTC
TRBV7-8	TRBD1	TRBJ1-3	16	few	CASSLTGTGAGNTIYF	TGTGCCAGCAGCTTAACCGGGACAGGGGCTGGAAACACCATATATTTT
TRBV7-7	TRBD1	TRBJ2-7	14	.	CASSVGTGSYEQYF	TGTGCTAGCAGCGTCGGGACAGGGTCCTACGAGCAGTACTTC
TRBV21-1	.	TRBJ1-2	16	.	CASSKRYRDTSQGYTF	TGTGCCAGCAGCAAAAGGTATAGGGACACTTCGCAAGGCTACACCTTC
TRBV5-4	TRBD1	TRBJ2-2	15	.	CASSAGQGSTGELFF	TGTGCCAGCAGCGCGGGACAGGGGAGCACCGGGGAGCTGTTTTTT
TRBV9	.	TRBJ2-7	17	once	CASSAIQGPTRPYEQYF	TGTGCCAGCAGCGCGATACAGGGACCGACTCGTCCCTACGAGCAGTACTTC
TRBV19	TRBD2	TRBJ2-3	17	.	CASSKDRTSGAADTQYF	TGTGCCAGTAGTAAAGACCGGACTAGCGGGGCCGCAGATACGCAGTATTTT
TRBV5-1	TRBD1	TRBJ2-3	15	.	CASSPDRAVADTQYF	TGCGCCAGCAGCCCCGACAGGGCGGTGGCAGATACGCAGTATTTT
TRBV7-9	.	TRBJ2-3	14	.	CASSFRGITDTQYF	TGTGCCAGCAGCTTCAGGGGCATCACAGATACGCAGTATTTT
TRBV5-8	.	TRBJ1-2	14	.	CASSYQPTNYGYTF	TGTGCCAGCAGCTACCAGCCTACTAACTATGGCTACACCTTC
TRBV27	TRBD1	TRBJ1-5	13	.	CASSGSRGQPQHF	TGTGCCAGCAGTGGTTCCAGGGGGCAGCCCCAGCATTTT
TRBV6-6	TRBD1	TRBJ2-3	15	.	CASSYVQGGTDTQYF	TGTGCCAGCAGTTACGTACAGGGGGGCACAGATACGCAGTATTTT
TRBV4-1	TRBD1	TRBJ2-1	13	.	CASAGQGYNEQFF	TGCGCCAGCGCGGGACAGGGCTACAATGAGCAGTTCTTC
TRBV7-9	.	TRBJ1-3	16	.	CASSSTRVGSGNTIYF	TGTGCCAGCAGCTCTACCAGGGTGGGGTCTGGAAACACCATATATTTT
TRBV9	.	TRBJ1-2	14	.	CASSVSTALYGYTF	TGTGCCAGCAGCGTATCAACAGCGCTCTATGGCTACACCTTC
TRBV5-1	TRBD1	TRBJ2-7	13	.	CASSLRTGGEQYF	TGCGCCAGCAGCTTGAGAACAGGGGGCGAGCAGTACTTC
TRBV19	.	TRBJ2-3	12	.	CASSPQGDTQYF	TGTGCCAGTAGTCCGCAGGGGGATACGCAGTATTTT
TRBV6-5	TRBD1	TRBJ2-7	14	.	CASSGARGFLEQYF	TGTGCCAGCAGCGGGGCCAGGGGGTTCCTCGAGCAGTACTTC
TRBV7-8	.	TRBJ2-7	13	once	CASSLVLGGEQYF	TGTGCCAGCAGCTTAGTTTTGGGGGGCGAGCAGTACTTC
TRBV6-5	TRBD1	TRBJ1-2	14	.	CASKKTGANYGYTF	TGTGCCAGCAAAAAAACAGGGGCGAACTATGGCTACACCTTC
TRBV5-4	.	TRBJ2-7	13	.	CASSQGTAYEQYF	TGTGCCAGCAGCCAGGGGACGGCCTACGAGCAGTACTTC
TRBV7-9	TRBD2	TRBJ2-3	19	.	CASSRFRSQRGAGTDTQYF	TGTGCCAGCAGCCGATTTCGATCGCAGCGGGGGGCGGGCACAGATACGCAGTATTTT